This T cell receptor beta chain originates from a study of regulatory T cells in long-lasting Graves disease. Findings and caveats of the study: Favored usage of TRBV28, TRBJ1-2 and TRBJ2-5 was recorded in persistent disease.

According to the study, TCR beta libraries were built with iRepertoire HTBI primers and CDR3-region Arm-PCR. Study processing details: Gene usage covered about 62 TRBV and 14 TRBJ segments. TCRdb re-called the multiplex PCR reads through MiXCR, storing one row per CDR3 protein. Here the V and J calls rest on TCRdb's processing, not on the authors' analysis. The sample has 300,000 to 400,000 distinct CDR3 sequences, around 15% seen once. Noted time point: newly diagnosed GD, antithyroid drugs for less than 3 months. Generation of the TCR library employed RNA extracted from PBMCs. A peripheral blood sample, roughly 8.7 milliliters in volume, was drawn into EDTA tubes. This clonotype was counted many times. As yet, its antigen is unknown. From germline, CDR1 is LGHDT and CDR2 YNNKEL (reference sequence). CDR3 length equals 16 residues. The V segment lost 1 base and the J segment 8 bases; nucleotides outside the gene matches: 11.

The material was peripheral blood mononuclear cells (PBMCs), obtained at new diagnosis, from a patient treated with antithyroid drugs. The chain has TRBV3-1 and TRBJ2-7; 10 positions match TRBD2. This receptor was identified in a female donor with Graves disease. The CDR3 is CASSQGLPGTSVKQYF. For the CDR3, the DNA is TGTGCCAGCAGCCAAGGCCTCCCCGGGACTAGCGTGAAGCAGTACTTC.